This T cell receptor beta chain was profiled in a study of beta chain features in type 1 diabetes. Overall study results and limits: Patients' naive, central memory and regulatory TCRB repertoires appeared more alike than those of healthy donors. A moderate, significant TCRB CDR3 shortening appeared in type 1 diabetes across four CD4+ subsets.

The authors reverse transcribed all of the isolated RNA, so sequencing captured expressed TCRB transcripts. The table came from immunoSEQ multiplex PCR; TCRdb's copy has only in-frame clones and leaves some out. Among over 300,000 clones listed, 9.3% were seen once. This clone was recorded a few times. No antigen is known for it. V trimming: 2 bases; J trimming: 9 bases; junction bases outside the gene matches: 2. From germline, CDR1 is LGHNA and CDR2 YSLEER. The CDR3 is made up of 12 amino acids. The sequence came from a man younger than 45 with type 1 diabetes. V usage is TRBV4-3 and J usage is TRBJ2-3, with 7 positions matching TRBD2. Sequences were obtained from central memory CD4+ T cells from blood. CDR3 protein: CASSQPGGTQYF. CDR3 coding DNA: TGCGCCAGCAGCCAACCGGGAGGCACGCAGTATTTT.